The source of this T cell receptor beta chain is a study of T cells in Graves' hyperthyroidism and ophthalmopathy. Study outcomes and limitations: In the analysis, a 13 V-J model separated ophthalmopathy from stable hyperthyroidism.

RNA transcripts served as the template for amplifying TCR beta CDR3 regions. The HTBI primer set drove a first-round RT-PCR of the TCR CDR3. TCRdb fed the multiplex PCR reads into MiXCR, producing one record per CDR3 protein. The sample records hundreds of thousands of distinct CDR3 sequences, roughly 15% being singletons. Trimming took 1 base from V and 4 from J; bases not matched to a gene: 9. The CDR3 extends over 16 amino acids. CDR1 and CDR2 from the germline V gene are SGHNT and YYREEE (reference sequence). As to this clonotype: Its cognate antigen is unknown.

Material for sequencing was blood. V gene TRBV5-4 combines with J gene TRBJ2-3; 7 bases are shared with TRBD2. This clonotype was sampled from a woman between 45 and 65 years old with Graves' ophthalmopathy. In DNA, the CDR3 is TGTGCCAGCAGCTTGCGGGCGGGAGAGGAATCAGATACGCAGTATTTT. Amino acid sequence: CASSLRAGEESDTQYF.